This TCR beta chain was identified during a study of cytomegalovirus exposure and HLA in healthy donors. Study results and caveats: Most sequenced TCRs were rare (though some public TCRs occurred in many donors). According to an earlier analysis, most TCR beta V segments yielded productive rearrangements about 90% or about 30% of the time.

As for this clone: Antigen: not known.

Germline V gene lookup returns CDR1 SEHNR and CDR2 FQNEAQ (reference sequence). The CDR3 spans 16 residues. The V gene lost 0 bases and the J gene lost 8 bases, with 16 bases spanning the gap. PCR was performed using 60 Vbeta and 13 Jbeta primers. The table came from immunoSEQ multiplex PCR; TCRdb's copy has only in-frame clones and leaves some out. The sample yields 150,000 or so clones, about three quarters seen once. Healthy individuals who donated bone marrow served as the donors. This sequence originates from a man aged 40-49 years in good health and CMV-seropositive. The chain carries TRBV7-9 and TRBJ1-4; possibly TRBD1 for D (6 bases). The sequenced sample consisted of PBMCs. For the CDR3, the DNA is TGTGCCAGCAGCTTAGCGCTGGGGGCAGAGGCCGAAAAACTGTTTTTT. As protein: CASSLALGAEAEKLFF. Complete variable domain (other parts from reference TRBV7-9 and TRBJ1-4): DTGVSQNPRHKITKRGQNVTFRCDPISEHNRLYWYRQTLGQGPEFLTYFQNEAQLEKSRLLSDRFSAERPKGSFSTLEIQRTEQGDSAMYLCASSLALGAEAEKLFFGSGTQLSVL.